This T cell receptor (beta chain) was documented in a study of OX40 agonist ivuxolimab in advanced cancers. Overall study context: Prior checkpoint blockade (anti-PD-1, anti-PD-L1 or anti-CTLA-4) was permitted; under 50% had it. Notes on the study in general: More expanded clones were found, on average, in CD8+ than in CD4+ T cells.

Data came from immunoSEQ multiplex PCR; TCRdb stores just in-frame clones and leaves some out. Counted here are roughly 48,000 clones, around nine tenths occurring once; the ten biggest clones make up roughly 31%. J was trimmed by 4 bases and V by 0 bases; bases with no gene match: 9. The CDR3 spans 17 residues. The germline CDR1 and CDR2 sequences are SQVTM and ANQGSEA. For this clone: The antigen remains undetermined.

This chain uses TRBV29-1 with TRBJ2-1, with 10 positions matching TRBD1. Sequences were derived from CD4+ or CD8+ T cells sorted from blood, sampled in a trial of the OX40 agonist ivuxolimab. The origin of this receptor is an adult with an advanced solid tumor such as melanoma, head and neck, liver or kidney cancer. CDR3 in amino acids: CSVEDFDRGPLYNEQFF. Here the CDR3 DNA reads TGCAGCGTTGAAGACTTCGACAGGGGGCCGTTATACAATGAGCAGTTCTTC.